This is a list of T cell receptor beta chains from one sample in a study of blood T cells in healthy people across ages. TCRdb itself ran the 5' RACE reads through MiXCR, one entry per CDR3 protein. The top ten hold 7.7% of the sample, which has some 1.5 million distinct CDR3 sequences, under 30% seen once. The sample comprised blood. Receptors originate from a woman aged 25 to 39 in good health. The CDR3 runs from the conserved cysteine through the conserved F or W. D genes are given only for firm matches. A clone size is listed for some rows: how often the clone was seen (once, few, many), or a class if it is expanded.

NA | TRBJ2-2 | TRBV15 | TRBD1 | TGTGCCACCAGCCCAACTAGACAGGGGAACACCGGGGAGCTGTTTTTT | CATSPTRQGNTGELFF
NA | TRBJ2-1 | TRBV9 | NA | TGTGCCAGCAGCGTAGGTAACTATGAGCAGTTCTTC | CASSVGNYEQFF
NA | TRBJ2-6 | TRBV7-3 | TRBD1 | TGTGCCAGCAGCTTAACGGGGACAGGCGGGGCCGACGTCCCGACTTTC | CASSLTGTGGADVPTF
NA | TRBJ2-1 | TRBV5-1 | NA | TGCGCCAGCAGACCAGCGAACAATGAGCAGTTCTTC | CASRPANNEQFF
few | TRBJ2-5 | TRBV4-2 | NA | TGTGCCAGCAGCCTCCTGGAGGGGGGCCAAGAGACCCAGTACTTC | CASSLLEGGQETQYF
few | TRBJ2-7 | TRBV7-9 | NA | TGTGCCAGCAGCTTGTCAACTAGCCATGGAAAAGAAGAGCAGTACTTC | CASSLSTSHGKEEQYF
few | TRBJ2-5 | TRBV6-2/TRBV6-3 | TRBD2 | TGTGCCAGCAGACCCGGACTAGCGGGAGGCCTCCATGCGACCCAGTACTTC | CASRPGLAGGLHATQYF
NA | TRBJ2-4 | TRBV7-2 | NA | TGTGCCAGCAGCTTAGGGGGAGGCACCAACATTCAGTACTTC | CASSLGGGTNIQYF
many | TRBJ2-7 | TRBV7-2 | TRBD1 | TGTGCCAGCAGCTCATGGGGGACAGGCCGCTACGAGCAGTACTTC | CASSSWGTGRYEQYF
NA | TRBJ2-1 | TRBV2 | TRBD2 | TGTGCCAGCAGCCACGCCGGAGCGGGGACCTACAATGAGCAGTTCTTC | CASSHAGAGTYNEQFF
once | TRBJ1-2 | TRBV21-1 | NA | TGTGCCGGCAGCAAAGCCCGACAGGGGGCTAATCGGTGGTTTAACTATGGCTACACCTTC | CAGSKARQGANRWFNYGYTF
NA | TRBJ2-1 | TRBV20-1 | NA | TGCAGTGCCCCAGGAGGTGTGGCTATTGGCGGTGGCAATGAGCAGTTCTTC | CSAPGGVAIGGGNEQFF
few | TRBJ2-7 | TRBV7-2 | TRBD2 | TGTGCCAGCAGCTCAACTAGCGGGAGGGTTGTGGAGCAGTACTTC | CASSSTSGRVVEQYF
NA | TRBJ1-2 | TRBV3-1 | TRBD1 | TGTGCCAGCAGGCAAGACAGGGCGGGTGGCTACACCTTC | CASRQDRAGGYTF
NA | TRBJ2-1 | TRBV30 | TRBD2 | TGTGCCTGGAGGGCAGGACTAGCGGGACTTTATGGGCAGTTCTTC | CAWRAGLAGLYGQFF
many | TRBJ1-2 | TRBV29-1 | NA | TGCAGCGTTGACGCAGGAAATGGCTACACCTTC | CSVDAGNGYTF
NA | TRBJ2-7 | TRBV7-2 | TRBD1 | TGTGCCAGCAGCCCAGAAGGGACAGTGCCTACCTACGAGCAGTACTTC | CASSPEGTVPTYEQYF
many | TRBJ2-7 | TRBV5-1 | NA | TGCGCCAGCAGCGAGGGGACACCTTCCTACGAGCAGTACTTC | CASSEGTPSYEQYF
NA | TRBJ2-7 | TRBV20-1 | TRBD2 | TGCAGTACTAGAGCTGGTAGCGGGAGGGCCTACGAGCAGTACTTC | CSTRAGSGRAYEQYF
few | TRBJ1-1 | TRBV28 | NA | TGTGCCACCAGCACAGGGTACAGTGAAGCTTTCTTT | CATSTGYSEAFF
few | TRBJ2-5 | TRBV5-1 | NA | TGCGCCAGCAGCTTGGTATACGGGGAGCAAGAGACCCAGTACTTC | CASSLVYGEQETQYF
NA | TRBJ2-5 | TRBV7-7 | NA | TGTGCCAGCAGTTACCGGGACCCACGAGAGACCCAGTACTTC | CASSYRDPRETQYF
few | TRBJ1-1 | TRBV6-5 | NA | TGTGCCAGCAGTTATGATAAGGGCACTGAAGCTTTCTTT | CASSYDKGTEAFF
few | TRBJ2-7 | TRBV11-2 | NA | TGTGCCAGCAGCTTAGAGGCGAGGGGGGACGGGACCTCCTACGAGCAGTACTTC | CASSLEARGDGTSYEQYF
many | TRBJ2-4 | TRBV4-3 | NA | TGCGCCAGCAGCCAAACTAGTACCAAAAACATTCAGTACTTC | CASSQTSTKNIQYF
NA | TRBJ1-5 | TRBV7-2 | TRBD1 | TGTGCCAGCAGCTTTATGGGACAGGGGGTGGACCCCCAGCATTTT | CASSFMGQGVDPQHF
NA | TRBJ2-1 | TRBV6-2/TRBV6-3 | NA | TGTGCCAGCATGGGCGCCCAGAGCTCCTACAATGAGCAGTTCTTC | CASMGAQSSYNEQFF
NA | TRBJ2-7 | TRBV7-8 | NA | TGTGCCAGCAGCTCAAGGGGCCTTCCCTACGAGCAGTACTTC | CASSSRGLPYEQYF
many | TRBJ2-5 | TRBV20-1 | NA | TGCAGTGCTAGGCGGGGAAGGGAGCAGTACTTC | CSARRGREQYF
NA | TRBJ2-6 | TRBV12-3/TRBV12-4 | NA | TGTGCCAGCAGTTATCTCTCTGGGGCCAACGTCCTGACTTTC | CASSYLSGANVLTF
NA | TRBJ1-1 | TRBV7-2 | NA | TGTGCCAGCAGCTTATTCCCAGGGATGAACACTGAAGCTTTCTTT | CASSLFPGMNTEAFF
NA | TRBJ2-7 | TRBV12-3/TRBV12-4 | NA | TGTGCCAGCCGGCGAGCAGACTACGAGCAGTACTTC | CASRRADYEQYF
NA | TRBJ1-6 | TRBV15 | NA | TGTGCCACCAGCAGAGGTGGTGGAAATTCACCCCTCCACTTT | CATSRGGGNSPLHF
few | TRBJ1-5 | TRBV12-3/TRBV12-4 | TRBD1 | TGTGCCAGCAGCAAGCTGGGACAGGGTGGGCATCAGCCCCAGCATTTT | CASSKLGQGGHQPQHF
few | TRBJ1-2 | TRBV19 | NA | TGTGCCAGCTCCGGGGAATTTAACTATGGCTACACCTTC | CASSGEFNYGYTF
few | TRBJ1-2 | TRBV6-6 | NA | TGTGCCAGCAGGCCCCCAGGGGAGGGCTATGGCTACACCTTC | CASRPPGEGYGYTF
few | TRBJ2-7 | TRBV12-3/TRBV12-4 | TRBD1 | TGTGCCAGCAGTTTTGGACAGGGGGGGGTCTACGAGCAGTACTTC | CASSFGQGGVYEQYF
NA | TRBJ1-1 | TRBV5-1 | NA | TGCGCCAGCAATACCCCAGAGAACACTGAAGCTTTCTTT | CASNTPENTEAFF
NA | TRBJ1-4 | TRBV6-1 | NA | TGTGCCAGCAGTGAAGCGCTGGGGGAACTGTTTTTT | CASSEALGELFF
few | TRBJ2-7 | TRBV28 | TRBD2 | TGTGCCAGCAGCTCCCGCGGGGGACTCTCCTACGAGCAGTACTTC | CASSSRGGLSYEQYF
few | TRBJ2-7 | TRBV5-1 | TRBD2 | TGCGCCAGCAGCTTGGCGCTAGCGGGGGGGCTGGAGCAGTACTTC | CASSLALAGGLEQYF
NA | TRBJ2-1 | TRBV20-1 | TRBD1 | TGCAGTGCTAGAGTGGGGACAGGGAATGTCTATGAGCAGTTCTTC | CSARVGTGNVYEQFF
few | TRBJ2-3 | TRBV13 | TRBD2 | TGTGCCAGCAGCGCAGTCACTAGCGGGGGGGAAAGCACAGATACGCAGTATTTT | CASSAVTSGGESTDTQYF
NA | TRBJ1-2 | TRBV27 | TRBD1 | TGTGCCAGCAGTTTGACAGGGCTATACCCCTATGGCTACACCTTC | CASSLTGLYPYGYTF
few | TRBJ2-3 | TRBV10-3 | NA | TGTGCCATCAGTGAGGTTAGCACAGATACGCAGTATTTT | CAISEVSTDTQYF
few | TRBJ1-2 | TRBV20-1 | NA | TGCAGTGCTAGAGACCTTTCGGGCGACGGCGAGTCGCGGTATGGCTACACCTTC | CSARDLSGDGESRYGYTF
few | TRBJ2-7 | TRBV18 | TRBD2 | TGTGCCAGTTCACTTACACGTACGGGGGGGTTCTACGAGCAGTACTTC | CASSLTRTGGFYEQYF
many | TRBJ1-2 | TRBV11-2 | NA | TGTGCCAGCAGCTTCGATGACTATGGCTACACCTTC | CASSFDDYGYTF
few | TRBJ2-7 | TRBV6-2/TRBV6-3 | NA | TGTGCCAGCACCAACGTCCGCGAGGAGCAGTACTTC | CASTNVREEQYF
NA | TRBJ1-1 | TRBV29-1 | NA | TGCAGGACCGGGGAGCAGAACACTGAAGCTTTCTTT | CRTGEQNTEAFF
NA | TRBJ2-2 | TRBV20-1 | NA | TGCAGCGCTAGAGTCCCTAACGGGGAGCTGTTTTTT | CSARVPNGELFF
few | TRBJ2-5 | TRBV7-6 | NA | TGTGCCAGCAGCACGAGGGTAGGAGTAGAGACCCAGTACTTC | CASSTRVGVETQYF